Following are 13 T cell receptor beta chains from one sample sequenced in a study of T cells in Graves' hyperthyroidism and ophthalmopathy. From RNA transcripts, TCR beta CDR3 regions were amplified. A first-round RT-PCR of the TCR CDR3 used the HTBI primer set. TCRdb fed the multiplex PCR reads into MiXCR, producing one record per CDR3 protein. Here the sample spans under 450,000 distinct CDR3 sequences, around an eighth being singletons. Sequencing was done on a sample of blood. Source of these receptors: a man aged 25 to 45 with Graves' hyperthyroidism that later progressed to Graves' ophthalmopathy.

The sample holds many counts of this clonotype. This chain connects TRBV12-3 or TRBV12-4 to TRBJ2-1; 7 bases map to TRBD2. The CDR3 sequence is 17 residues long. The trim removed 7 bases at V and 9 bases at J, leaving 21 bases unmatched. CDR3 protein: CASIRTWATLTGGEQFF. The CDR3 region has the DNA TGTGCCAGCATTCGTACTTGGGCGACCCTAACGGGGGGTGAGCAGTTCTTC.

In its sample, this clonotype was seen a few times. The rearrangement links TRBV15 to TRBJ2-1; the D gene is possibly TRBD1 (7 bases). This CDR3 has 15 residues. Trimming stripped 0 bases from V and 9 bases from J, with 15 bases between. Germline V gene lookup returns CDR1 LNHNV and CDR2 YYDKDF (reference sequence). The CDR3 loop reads CATSRDKAGGREQFF. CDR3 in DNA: TGTGCCACCAGCAGAGATAAGGCAGGGGGGCGTGAGCAGTTCTTC.

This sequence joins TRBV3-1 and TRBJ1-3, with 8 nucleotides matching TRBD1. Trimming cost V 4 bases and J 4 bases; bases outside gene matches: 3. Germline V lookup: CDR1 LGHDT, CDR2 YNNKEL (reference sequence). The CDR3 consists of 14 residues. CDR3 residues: CASSRRQGGNTIYF. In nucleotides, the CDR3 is TGTGCCAGCAGCCGACGACAGGGGGGAAACACCATATATTTT.

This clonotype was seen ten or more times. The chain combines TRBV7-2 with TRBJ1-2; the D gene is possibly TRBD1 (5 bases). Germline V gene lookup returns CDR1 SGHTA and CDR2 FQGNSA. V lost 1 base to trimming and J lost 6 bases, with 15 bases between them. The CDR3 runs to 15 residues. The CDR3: CASSLVGVAGHGYTF. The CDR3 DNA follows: TGTGCCAGCAGCTTAGTCGGTGTGGCAGGGCATGGCTACACCTTC.

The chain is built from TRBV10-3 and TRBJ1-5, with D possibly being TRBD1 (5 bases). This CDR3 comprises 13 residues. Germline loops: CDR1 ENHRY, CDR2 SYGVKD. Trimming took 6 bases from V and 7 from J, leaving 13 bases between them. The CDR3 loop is CAISQGVEQPQHF. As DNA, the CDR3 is TGTGCCATCAGCCAGGGAGTAGAACAGCCCCAGCATTTT.

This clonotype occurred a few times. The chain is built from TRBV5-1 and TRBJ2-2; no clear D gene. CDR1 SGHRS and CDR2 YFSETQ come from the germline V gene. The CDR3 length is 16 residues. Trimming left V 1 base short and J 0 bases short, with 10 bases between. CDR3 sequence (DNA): TGCGCCAGCAGCTTGATGTCAGCCCCGAACACCGGGGAGCTGTTTTTT. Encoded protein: CASSLMSAPNTGELFF.

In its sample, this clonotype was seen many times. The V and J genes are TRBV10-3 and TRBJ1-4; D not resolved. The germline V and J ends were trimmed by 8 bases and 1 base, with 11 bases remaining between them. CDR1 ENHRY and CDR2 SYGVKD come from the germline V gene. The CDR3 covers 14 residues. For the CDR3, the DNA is TGTGCCATCTCAGATGAGGGAACTAATGAAAAACTGTTTTTT. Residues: CAISDEGTNEKLFF.

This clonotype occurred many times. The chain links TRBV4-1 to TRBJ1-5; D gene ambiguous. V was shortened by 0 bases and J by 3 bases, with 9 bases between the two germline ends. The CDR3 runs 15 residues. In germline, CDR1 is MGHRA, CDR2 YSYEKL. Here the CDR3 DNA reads TGCGCCAGCAGCCAAGATTCGACCCTCAATCAGCCCCAGCATTTT. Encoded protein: CASSQDSTLNQPQHF.

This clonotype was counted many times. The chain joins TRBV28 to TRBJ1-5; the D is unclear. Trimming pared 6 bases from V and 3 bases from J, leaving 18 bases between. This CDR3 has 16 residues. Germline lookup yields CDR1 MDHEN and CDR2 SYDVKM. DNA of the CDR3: TGTGCCAGCAGCCCAGATGGGAGTTATAACAATCAGCCCCAGCATTTT. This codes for CASSPDGSYNNQPQHF.

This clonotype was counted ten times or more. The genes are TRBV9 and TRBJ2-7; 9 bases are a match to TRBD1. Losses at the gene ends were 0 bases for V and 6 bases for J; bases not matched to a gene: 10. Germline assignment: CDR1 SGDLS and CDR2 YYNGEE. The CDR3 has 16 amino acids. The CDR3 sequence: CASSVDLGTGMGEQYF. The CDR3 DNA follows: TGTGCCAGCAGCGTAGACCTCGGGACAGGGATGGGCGAGCAGTACTTC. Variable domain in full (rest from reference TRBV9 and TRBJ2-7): DSGVTQTPKHLITATGQRVTLRCSPRSGDLSVYWYQQSLDQGLQFLIQYYNGEERAKGNILERFSAQQFPDLHSELNLSSLELGDSALYFCASSVDLGTGMGEQYFGPGTRLTVT.

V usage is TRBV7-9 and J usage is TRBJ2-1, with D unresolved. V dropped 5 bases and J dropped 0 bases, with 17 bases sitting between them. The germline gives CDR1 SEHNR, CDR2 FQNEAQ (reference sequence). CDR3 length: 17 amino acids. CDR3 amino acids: CASSPPTFKGSYNEQFF. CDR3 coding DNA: TGTGCCAGCAGCCCCCCGACCTTTAAGGGCTCCTACAATGAGCAGTTCTTC.

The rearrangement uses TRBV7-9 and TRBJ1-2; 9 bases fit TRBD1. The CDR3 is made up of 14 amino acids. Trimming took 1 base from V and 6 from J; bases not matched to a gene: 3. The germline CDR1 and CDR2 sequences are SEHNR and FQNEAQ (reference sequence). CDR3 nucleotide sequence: TGTGCCAGCAGCTTAGACAGGGGGCCGGATGGCTACACCTTC. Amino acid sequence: CASSLDRGPDGYTF.

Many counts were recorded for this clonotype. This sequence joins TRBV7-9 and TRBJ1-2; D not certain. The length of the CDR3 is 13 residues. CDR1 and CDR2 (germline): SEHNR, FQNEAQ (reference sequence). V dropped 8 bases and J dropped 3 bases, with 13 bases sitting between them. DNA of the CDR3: TGTGCCAGCGGTGGCGGCAAAGACTATGGCTACACCTTC. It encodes CASGGGKDYGYTF. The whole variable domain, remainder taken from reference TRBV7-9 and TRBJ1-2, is DTGVSQNPRHKITKRGQNVTFRCDPISEHNRLYWYRQTLGQGPEFLTYFQNEAQLEKSRLLSDRFSAERPKGSFSTLEIQRTEQGDSAMYLCASGGGKDYGYTFGSGTRLTVV.